These T cell receptor beta chains were read from a single sample in a study of beta chain features in type 1 diabetes. This table comes from immunoSEQ multiplex PCR, and its TCRdb copy is limited to in-frame clones, with some not included. The sample consists of roughly 610,000 clones, about 14% of them appearing once. Sample: naive CD4+ T cells from blood. Receptors originate from a young man in good health. CDR3s include the opening cysteine and the closing phenylalanine or tryptophan. A D gene is named only where the DNA matches it firmly. Not every row has a clone size; where given, it reads once, few, many or a size class.

d_gene: -; v_gene: TRBV28; j_gene: TRBJ1-5; abundance: -; CDR3aa: CAIKGRDGNQPQHF; CDR3nt: TGTGCCATCAAAGGAAGGGACGGCAATCAGCCCCAGCATTTT
d_gene: TRBD2; v_gene: TRBV7-2; j_gene: TRBJ2-5; abundance: -; CDR3aa: CASTSSGGGAETQYF; CDR3nt: TGTGCCAGCACCTCTAGCGGGGGAGGCGCGGAGACCCAGTACTTC
d_gene: -; v_gene: TRBV19; j_gene: TRBJ2-1; abundance: -; CDR3aa: CASTPGSEQFF; CDR3nt: TGTGCCAGTACTCCGGGGAGTGAGCAGTTCTTC
d_gene: -; v_gene: TRBV4-2; j_gene: TRBJ2-3; abundance: -; CDR3aa: CASSQERWIATDTQYF; CDR3nt: TGTGCCAGCAGCCAAGAGAGGTGGATAGCCACAGATACGCAGTATTTT
d_gene: -; v_gene: TRBV7-2; j_gene: TRBJ2-7; abundance: few; CDR3aa: CASSTLVRGWEQYF; CDR3nt: TGTGCCAGCAGCACCCTAGTCCGGGGGTGGGAGCAGTACTTC
d_gene: -; v_gene: TRBV27; j_gene: TRBJ2-7; abundance: -; CDR3aa: CASSLGPQGYEQYF; CDR3nt: TGTGCCAGCAGTTTAGGCCCCCAGGGTTACGAGCAGTACTTC
d_gene: -; v_gene: TRBV29-1; j_gene: TRBJ1-1; abundance: few; CDR3aa: CSVIRHLNTEAFF; CDR3nt: TGCAGCGTCATTCGACACTTGAACACTGAAGCTTTCTTT
d_gene: -; v_gene: TRBV15; j_gene: TRBJ2-7; abundance: -; CDR3aa: CATSRDSTRSYEQYF; CDR3nt: TGTGCCACCAGCAGAGACAGTACCCGATCCTACGAGCAGTACTTC
d_gene: -; v_gene: TRBV11-2; j_gene: TRBJ1-5; abundance: -; CDR3aa: CASSLDMGNQPQHF; CDR3nt: TGTGCCAGCAGCTTAGATATGGGGAATCAGCCCCAGCATTTT
d_gene: -; v_gene: TRBV21-1; j_gene: TRBJ2-6; abundance: few; CDR3aa: CASSKKGPWRTGPHSGANVLTF; CDR3nt: TGTGCCAGCAGCAAAAAGGGGCCATGGCGGACAGGGCCCCACTCTGGGGCCAACGTCCTGACTTTC
d_gene: -; v_gene: TRBV5-1; j_gene: TRBJ2-7; abundance: few; CDR3aa: CASSSGTYEQYF; CDR3nt: TGCGCCAGCAGCTCAGGGACCTACGAGCAGTACTTC
d_gene: -; v_gene: TRBV5-1; j_gene: TRBJ2-2; abundance: few; CDR3aa: CASSPPGGPAGELFF; CDR3nt: TGCGCCAGCAGCCCCCCAGGAGGTCCTGCCGGGGAGCTGTTTTTT
d_gene: -; v_gene: TRBV2; j_gene: TRBJ1-1; abundance: once; CDR3aa: CASSVGSQNTEAFF; CDR3nt: TGTGCCAGCAGTGTGGGCAGCCAGAACACTGAAGCTTTCTTT
d_gene: -; v_gene: TRBV5-1; j_gene: TRBJ1-3; abundance: -; CDR3aa: CASSLIGPGNTIYF; CDR3nt: TGCGCCAGCAGCTTGATAGGGCCTGGAAACACCATATATTTT
d_gene: -; v_gene: TRBV6-6; j_gene: TRBJ1-3; abundance: -; CDR3aa: CASSFTPTGNTIYF; CDR3nt: TGTGCCAGCAGTTTCACTCCGACTGGAAACACCATATATTTT